Shown below are 30 T cell receptor beta chains from a single sample sequenced in a study of blood T cell repertoires in COVID-19. Assay used: immunoSEQ multiplex PCR; TCRdb lists only in-frame clones, some missing. The sample lists some 95,000 clones; 60% to 85% were seen once. Sequencing was carried out using peripheral blood. The receptor set was obtained from a man aged 45 to 65 who had recovered from COVID-19.

CDR3 in amino acids: CSVGGIYGYTF. CDR3 nucleotide sequence: TGCAGTGTGGGGGGAATCTATGGCTACACCTTC. V is TRBV20-1 and J is TRBJ1-2; D may be TRBD1 (5 bases). Looked up from germline, CDR1 is DFQATT and CDR2 is SNEGSKA (reference sequence). The V end lost 7 bases, the J end lost 4 bases, and 10 bases lay between the germline ends. This CDR3 contains 11 residues.

The CDR3 DNA follows: TGCGCCAGCAGGCCAGACAGGGTCAACGAGCAGTACTTC. As protein: CASRPDRVNEQYF. This chain uses TRBV5-1 with TRBJ2-7; 7 positions agree with TRBD1. Per germline, CDR1 SGHRS and CDR2 YFSETQ. V dropped 5 bases and J dropped 5; count of bases not matched to a gene: 7. The CDR3 is 13 residues long. Looking up the rest from reference TRBV5-1 and TRBJ2-7 gives the full variable domain: KAGVTQTPRYLIKTRGQQVTLSCSPISGHRSVSWYQQTPGQGLQFLFEYFSETQRNKGNFPGRFSGRQFSNSRSEMNVSTLELGDSALYLCASRPDRVNEQYFGPGTRLTVT.

This rearrangement joins TRBV5-5 to TRBJ2-7; 9 bases fit TRBD1. This CDR3 is built from 16 residues. Looked up from germline, CDR1 is SGHKS and CDR2 is YYEKEE (reference sequence). Germline trimming cut 3 bases from V and 2 bases from J; bases unmatched to any gene: 9. The CDR3 loop reads CASSSSGTGTTYEQYF. In DNA, the CDR3 is TGTGCCAGCAGCTCATCCGGGACAGGGACCACCTACGAGCAGTACTTC. The complete variable domain, with remaining parts taken from reference TRBV5-5 and TRBJ2-7, reads DAGVTQSPTHLIKTRGQQVTLRCSPISGHKSVSWYQQVLGQGPQFIFQYYEKEERGRGNFPDRFSARQFPNYSSELNVNALLLGDSALYLCASSSSGTGTTYEQYFGPGTRLTVT.

The V call is TRBV6-1, the J call TRBJ1-2, with TRBD1 as a possible D gene (6 bases). The germline CDR1 and CDR2 sequences are MNHNS and SASEGT. V was pared by 0 bases and J by 5 bases, with 13 bases between. CDR3 length: 15 residues. The chain's CDR3 is CASSEAPAGHYGYTF. CDR3 in DNA: TGTGCCAGCAGTGAAGCCCCAGCGGGACATTATGGCTACACCTTC.

The chain couples TRBV6-1 to TRBJ2-5; D unclear. The V end lost 2 bases, the J end lost 5 bases, and 15 bases lay between the germline ends. CDR3 size: 15 residues. The germline gives CDR1 MNHNS, CDR2 SASEGT. CDR3 sequence reads: CASSERVLKLETQYF. The CDR3 nucleotides are TGTGCCAGCAGTGAAAGAGTCCTAAAACTGGAGACCCAGTACTTC.

The DNA of the CDR3 is TGTGCCAGTAGTCAACACAGGGGAGCCTACAATGAGCAGTTCTTC. Protein: CASSQHRGAYNEQFF. This chain uses TRBV19 with TRBJ2-1; 7 nucleotides align to TRBD1. This CDR3 comprises 15 residues. The germline V gene encodes CDR1 LNHDA and CDR2 SQIVND (reference sequence). V dropped 5 bases and J dropped 2; count of bases not matched to a gene: 6.

The chain carries TRBV6-5 and TRBJ2-5, with 8 bases lining up with TRBD1. The CDR3 contains 13 residues. V was clipped by 6 bases and J by 1 base; unmatched bases: 1. The V gene's germline CDR1 is MNHEY and CDR2 SVGAGI. The CDR3 DNA follows: TGTGCCAGCAGCACAGGGGGCCAAGAGACCCAGTACTTC. Translated, it gives CASSTGGQETQYF.

The chain is built from TRBV5-1 and TRBJ2-2, with D tentatively TRBD2 (6 bases). Trimming removed 4 bases at V and 6 bases at J, with 22 bases between. Germline loops: CDR1 SGHRS, CDR2 YFSETQ. This CDR3 region has 17 residues. DNA of the CDR3: TGCGCCAGCAGCCCTACCTCCGGGACTCTAAACTCCGGGGAGCTGTTTTTT. Amino acid sequence: CASSPTSGTLNSGELFF.

Only a few counts were recorded for this clone. The V and J genes are TRBV27 and TRBJ2-1; D possibly corresponds to TRBD2 (7 bases). Germline CDR1 MNHEY, CDR2 SMNVEV (reference sequence). The CDR3 extends over 13 amino acids. Trimming took off 6 bases at V and 8 bases at J, with 14 bases between the two ends. In DNA form, the CDR3 reads TGTGCCAGCAGGGGGGGGCTGGAACATGAGCAGTTCTTC. The encoded protein is CASRGGLEHEQFF.

The chain joins TRBV6-4 to TRBJ1-6, with D possibly TRBD1 on 5 matching bases. The CDR3 sequence is 16 residues long. The V gene's germline CDR1 is MRHNA and CDR2 SNTAGT. The V and J ends lost 3 bases and 9 bases respectively, with 18 bases between them. The CDR3 is CASSENGGSMGSPLHF. The CDR3 coding sequence is TGTGCCAGCAGTGAAAACGGGGGTTCGATGGGTTCACCCCTCCACTTT.

The chain joins TRBV18 to TRBJ2-1; weak D call: TRBD1 (5 bases). V lost 0 bases and J 2 bases, leaving 11 bases between the germline ends. The CDR3 runs to 16 residues. Germline CDR1 is KGHSH and CDR2 is LQKENI. The CDR3 here is CASSPPSGIAYNEQFF. CDR3 in DNA: TGTGCCAGCTCACCACCGTCAGGGATCGCCTACAATGAGCAGTTCTTC.

The CDR3 coding sequence is TGTGCCAGCAGCTTAGAACAGGGGAGGTCGAGTGAAAAACTGTTTTTT. Translation gives CASSLEQGRSSEKLFF. The gene calls are TRBV7-9 and TRBJ1-4; 7 nucleotides line up with TRBD1. The germline V gene has CDR1 SEHNR and CDR2 FQNEAQ (reference sequence). The V gene end was trimmed by 1 base and the J gene end by 7 bases; junction bases not matched to a gene: 9. CDR3 length: 16 amino acids.

This clone was detected only a few times. The chain joins TRBV6-5 to TRBJ2-7, with TRBD1 matching 9 bases. The V gene's germline CDR1 is MNHEY and CDR2 SVGAGI. J lost 9 bases, V lost 7 bases, and 13 bases had no gene match. The CDR3 has 14 residues. This CDR3 is CASTRTGESLRQYF. The CDR3 nucleotides read TGTGCCAGCACCCGGACAGGGGAAAGCCTAAGGCAGTACTTC.

V usage is TRBV25-1 and J usage is TRBJ1-2, with TRBD1 matching 9 bases. This CDR3 has 15 residues. CDR1 MGHDK and CDR2 SYGVNS come from the germline V gene. J lost 4 bases, V lost 3 bases, and 6 bases had no gene match. The CDR3 DNA sequence: TGTGCCAGCAGTGACTACCTGGGACAGGGCTATGGCTACACCTTC. It specifies CASSDYLGQGYGYTF.

The rearrangement joins TRBV9 to TRBJ1-2, with 7 bases fitting TRBD1. This CDR3 contains 14 residues. Per the germline V gene, CDR1 is SGDLS and CDR2 is YYNGEE. V gave up 3 bases and J gave up 5 bases; unmatched junction bases: 7. CDR3 DNA: TGTGCCAGCAGCGCAGGGACAGAAAAGTATGGCTACACCTTC. It codes for CASSAGTEKYGYTF.

In this sample, this clone turned up a few times. The V call is TRBV7-8, the J call TRBJ1-1; 7 bases map to TRBD1. Germline V gene sequence: CDR1 SGHVS, CDR2 FQNEAQ. V was clipped by 6 bases and J by 1 base; unmatched bases: 5. The CDR3 is made up of 14 amino acids. The CDR3 sequence: CASSWGTANTEAFF. The DNA for the CDR3 is TGTGCCAGCAGTTGGGGGACAGCGAACACTGAAGCTTTCTTT.

The V and J genes are TRBV19 and TRBJ1-1, with a weak D call TRBD1 (5 bases). Germline assignment: CDR1 LNHDA and CDR2 SQIVND (reference sequence). The CDR3 has 14 residues. The V and J ends lost 5 bases and 3 bases respectively, with 13 bases between them. The CDR3 coding sequence is TGTGCCAGTAGTGTCTGGGGGGTAGACACTGAAGCTTTCTTT. Protein product: CASSVWGVDTEAFF.

The V gene is TRBV7-6, the J gene TRBJ1-6, with D unresolved. Trimming took 5 bases from V and 0 from J, leaving 8 bases between them. Germline V CDR1 and CDR2: SGHVS, FNYEAQ. The CDR3 runs 15 residues. CDR3 nucleotides: TGTGCCAGCAGCCGAGAAAGCTCCTATAATTCACCCCTCCACTTT. Translating gives CASSRESSYNSPLHF. The full variable domain, with the rest looked up from reference TRBV7-6 and TRBJ1-6, is GAGVSQSPRYKVTKRGQDVALRCDPISGHVSLYWYRQALGQGPEFLTYFNYEAQQDKSGLPNDRFSAERPEGSISTLTIQRTEQRDSAMYRCASSRESSYNSPLHFGNGTRLTVT.

The rearrangement joins TRBV5-8 to TRBJ1-1, with TRBD1 identical over 8 bases. In germline, CDR1 is SGHTS, CDR2 YDEGEE. J gave up 2 bases and V 6 bases, and 12 bases lay outside the gene matches. This CDR3 has 16 residues. The CDR3 sequence is CASTYFIGQGNTEAFF. CDR3 nucleotides: TGTGCCAGCACCTATTTTATTGGACAGGGAAACACTGAAGCTTTCTTT.

This chain links TRBV5-1 with TRBJ2-3; no clear D. V shed 0 bases and J shed 4 bases, with 9 bases lying between them. Germline values: CDR1 SGHRS, CDR2 YFSETQ. This CDR3 has 14 residues. DNA of the CDR3: TGCGCCAGCAGCTTGGCCGTTCTCGCAGATACGCAGTATTTT. This sequence encodes CASSLAVLADTQYF. Full variable domain (missing parts from reference TRBV5-1 and TRBJ2-3): KAGVTQTPRYLIKTRGQQVTLSCSPISGHRSVSWYQQTPGQGLQFLFEYFSETQRNKGNFPGRFSGRQFSNSRSEMNVSTLELGDSALYLCASSLAVLADTQYFGPGTRLTVL.

The V call is TRBV7-9, the J call TRBJ1-2; D unclear. This CDR3 contains 15 residues. CDR1 is SEHNR and CDR2 is FQNEAQ in the germline V gene (reference sequence). Trimming shortened V by 3 bases and J by 1 base, and 12 bases separated the two germline ends. The CDR3 region is CASSLPGDRNYGYTF. DNA of the CDR3: TGTGCCAGCAGCTTGCCGGGAGACCGTAACTATGGCTACACCTTC.

The chain combines TRBV30 with TRBJ1-3, with TRBD1 as a possible D gene (5 bases). The V and J ends lost 6 bases and 4 bases respectively, with 16 bases between them. The CDR3 has 14 residues. Per germline, CDR1 GTSNPN and CDR2 SVGIG (reference sequence). This chain's CDR3 is CACFSGQAGNTIYF. The CDR3 region has the DNA TGTGCCTGCTTCTCAGGGCAAGCGGGAAACACCATATATTTT.

A single count supports this clone. The chain joins TRBV7-8 to TRBJ1-3; possibly TRBD1 for D (6 bases). CDR1 and CDR2 (germline): SGHVS, FQNEAQ. Trimming removed 4 bases from V and 0 bases from J, with 16 bases in between. This CDR3 comprises 17 residues. The CDR3 DNA reads TGTGCCAGCAGCTCGGGGGGCGCCGCGATCTCTGGAAACACCATATATTTT. Protein product: CASSSGGAAISGNTIYF.

The genes are TRBV6-5 and TRBJ1-1, with TRBD1 matching 9 bases. Germline trimming cut 6 bases from V and 7 bases from J; bases unmatched to any gene: 9. Germline values: CDR1 MNHEY, CDR2 SVGAGI. The CDR3 length is 14 residues. The CDR3 DNA is TGTGCCAGCAGACAGACAGGGGGTAATGATGAAGCTTTCTTT. It encodes CASRQTGGNDEAFF.

The CDR3 protein is CAGRTTQGYNSPLHF. The CDR3 bases are TGTGCCGGCAGAACGACCCAGGGATATAATTCACCCCTCCACTTT. The chain uses TRBV19 and TRBJ1-6; D perhaps matches TRBD1 (5 bases). Germline CDR1 and CDR2: LNHDA and SQIVND (reference sequence). This CDR3 spans 15 amino acids. The ends were cut back, 11 bases at V and 4 bases at J, with 18 bases in the middle.

In its sample, this clone was seen once. The chain recombines TRBV6-6 with TRBJ2-1, with D hard to call. This CDR3 has 14 residues. Germline V gene sequence: CDR1 MNHNY, CDR2 SVGAGI (reference sequence). V was cut by 2 bases and J by 5 bases, with 10 bases left in between. The DNA of the CDR3 is TGTGCCAGCAGTTACCCCCGAGGAGACAATGAGCAGTTCTTC. This translates into CASSYPRGDNEQFF.

CDR3 sequence reads: CASSAGTGGEKLFF. CDR3 nucleotides: TGTGCCAGCTCAGCCGGGACAGGTGGCGAAAAACTGTTTTTT. The V call is TRBV18, the J call TRBJ1-4, with 8 bases aligning to TRBD1. With V trimmed by 5 bases and J by 8 bases, 7 bases remained unmatched. This CDR3 is built from 14 residues. CDR1 and CDR2 (germline): KGHSH, LQKENI.

The chain has TRBV6-2 or TRBV6-3 and TRBJ2-1; TRBD2 aligns across 14 bases. The CDR3 has 17 amino acids. The J segment lost 4 bases and the V segment lost 4 bases, leaving 6 bases of the junction unmatched. Germline loops: CDR1 MNHEY, CDR2 SVGEGT. The CDR3 loop reads CASSSGLAGGGYNEQFF. The CDR3, as DNA: TGTGCCAGCAGTTCAGGACTAGCGGGAGGTGGATACAATGAGCAGTTCTTC.

The table lists this clone with a few counts. In DNA form, the CDR3 reads TGTGCCAGCAGCTATAGCTCCTATAATTCACCCCTCCACTTT. This codes for CASSYSSYNSPLHF. J is TRBJ1-6 and V is TRBV3-1 (or the pseudogene TRBV3-2); D gene unclear. The CDR3 covers 14 residues. Trimming took 5 bases from V and 0 from J, leaving 5 bases between them. Germline lookup yields CDR1 LGHDT and CDR2 YNNKEL (reference sequence).

This chain's CDR3 is CASSFWGQGNEKLFF. The CDR3 bases are TGTGCCAGCAGCTTTTGGGGACAGGGAAATGAAAAACTGTTTTTT. The V and J genes are TRBV7-9 and TRBJ1-4, with TRBD1 matching 9 bases. The CDR3 spans 15 residues. V lost 3 bases and J lost 5; bases outside the gene matches: 4. Germline V CDR1 and CDR2: SEHNR, FQNEAQ (reference sequence).